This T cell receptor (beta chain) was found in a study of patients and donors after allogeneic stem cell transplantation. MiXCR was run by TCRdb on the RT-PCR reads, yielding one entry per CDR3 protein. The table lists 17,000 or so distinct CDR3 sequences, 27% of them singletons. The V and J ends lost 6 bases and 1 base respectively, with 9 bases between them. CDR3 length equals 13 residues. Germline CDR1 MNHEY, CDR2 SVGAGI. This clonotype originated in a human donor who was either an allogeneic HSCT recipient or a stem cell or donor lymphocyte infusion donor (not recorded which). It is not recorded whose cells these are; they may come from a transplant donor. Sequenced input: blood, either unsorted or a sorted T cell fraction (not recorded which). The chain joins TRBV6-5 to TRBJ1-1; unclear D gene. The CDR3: CASSNHRNTEAFF. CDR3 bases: TGTGCCAGCAGCAACCACAGGAACACTGAAGCTTTCTTT.